The following is a TCR beta chain sequence with its context. Its antigen is unidentified. These data belong to a study of cytomegalovirus exposure and HLA in healthy donors. Whole-study findings and limits: It was shown in a later analysis that HLA-associated TCR beta chains were more clonally expanded than other, equally common chains.

Per the germline V gene, CDR1 is SGHTA and CDR2 is FQGNSA. The length of the CDR3 is 14 residues. V shed 5 bases, J shed 6 bases, and the junction held 9 bases outside the gene matches. The PCR contained 60 Vbeta and 13 Jbeta primers. Repertoires were generated with immunoSEQ multiplex PCR, while TCRdb's copy carries only in-frame clones and drops some. The sample lists 150,000 to 200,000 clones, 81% occurring once. Sequences were obtained from PBMCs. The sequence derives from a man aged 50 to 60 in good health and CMV-seropositive. The J gene is TRBJ2-7, the V gene TRBV7-2, with 8 nucleotides matching TRBD1. The CDR3 region has the DNA TGTGCCAGCAGCCCGTGGACAGGGAGGCTCGAGCAGTACTTC. Protein product: CASSPWTGRLEQYF.